A single sample is the source of the 5 T cell receptor beta chains below, sequenced in a study of OX40 agonist ivuxolimab in advanced cancers. Clones were sequenced by immunoSEQ multiplex PCR, and TCRdb holds only the in-frame ones, with some missing. The sample carries 65,000 to 75,000 clones, approximately 87% recorded once. The specimen comprised CD4+ or CD8+ T cells sorted from blood, sampled in a trial of the OX40 agonist ivuxolimab. These receptors originate from an adult with an advanced solid tumor such as melanoma, head and neck, liver or kidney cancer.

V and J are TRBV18 and TRBJ1-2, with 8 positions matching TRBD1. The ends lost 6 bases at V and 6 bases at J; junction bases unmatched: 6. The CDR3 has 13 amino acids. Germline CDR1 KGHSH, CDR2 LQKENI. CDR3: CASSPGGADGYTF. CDR3 coding DNA: TGTGCCAGCTCTCCAGGGGGCGCGGATGGCTACACCTTC.

The V call is TRBV19, the J call TRBJ1-5; D not certain. This CDR3 is 19 amino acids long. V was clipped by 0 bases and J by 0 bases, with 18 bases between them. Germline V gene sequence: CDR1 LNHDA, CDR2 SQIVND (reference sequence). CDR3 amino acids: CASSIDFLGRRYSNQPQHF. CDR3 nucleotides: TGTGCCAGTAGTATAGATTTTTTAGGCAGGCGTTATAGCAATCAGCCCCAGCATTTT.

This clone has a single count. The chain has TRBV4-2 and TRBJ1-5, with a possible D match to TRBD1 (5 bases). Germline V gene lookup returns CDR1 LGHNA and CDR2 YNFKEQ. Trimming pared 3 bases from V and 0 bases from J, leaving 12 bases between. The CDR3 is made up of 16 amino acids. The CDR3 sequence: CASSQVLGASNQPQHF. The CDR3 DNA is TGTGCCAGCAGCCAGGTTCTCGGGGCTAGCAATCAGCCCCAGCATTTT.

This chain uses TRBV6-6 with TRBJ1-1; weak D call: TRBD1 (5 bases). The CDR3 is 14 amino acids. V was clipped by 6 bases and J by 4 bases, with 15 bases between them. The V gene's germline CDR1 is MNHNY and CDR2 SVGAGI (reference sequence). For the CDR3, the DNA is TGTGCCAGCAGCCCCCCCAGGGAGATCACTGAAGCTTTCTTT. Amino acid sequence: CASSPPREITEAFF.

The chain recombines TRBV19 with TRBJ2-3, with 7 bases matching TRBD1. V lost 3 bases and J lost 4; bases outside the gene matches: 7. Germline CDR1 LNHDA, CDR2 SQIVND (reference sequence). CDR3 length: 15 amino acids. The CDR3 loop is CASSMGTVRADTQYF. DNA of the CDR3: TGTGCCAGTAGTATGGGGACAGTAAGGGCAGATACGCAGTATTTT.